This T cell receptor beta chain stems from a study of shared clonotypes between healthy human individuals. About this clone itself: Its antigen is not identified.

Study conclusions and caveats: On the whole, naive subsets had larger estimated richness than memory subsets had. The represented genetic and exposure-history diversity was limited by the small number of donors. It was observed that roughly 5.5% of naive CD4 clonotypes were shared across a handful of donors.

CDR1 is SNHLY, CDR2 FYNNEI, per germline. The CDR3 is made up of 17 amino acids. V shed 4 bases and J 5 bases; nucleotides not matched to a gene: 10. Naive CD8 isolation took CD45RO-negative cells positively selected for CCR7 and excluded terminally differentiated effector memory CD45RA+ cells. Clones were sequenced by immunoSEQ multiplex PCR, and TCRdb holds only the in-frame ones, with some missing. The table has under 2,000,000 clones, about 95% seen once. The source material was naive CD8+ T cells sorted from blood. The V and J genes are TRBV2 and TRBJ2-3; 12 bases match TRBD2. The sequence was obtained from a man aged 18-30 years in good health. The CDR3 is CASSVKASGRAEDTQYF. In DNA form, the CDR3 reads TGTGCCAGCAGTGTAAAGGCTAGCGGGAGGGCCGAAGATACGCAGTATTTT.